A few counts support the clone carrying this T cell receptor (beta chain). From RNA transcripts, TCR beta CDR3 regions were amplified. RT-PCR in the first round (using the HTBI primer set) targeted the TCR CDR3. Via MiXCR, TCRdb re-called the multiplex PCR reads, giving one row per CDR3 protein. The sample lists over 200,000 distinct CDR3 sequences; about 14% were seen once. This entry is derived from a study of T cells in Graves' hyperthyroidism and ophthalmopathy. Study in general: Peripheral blood draws took place at initial diagnosis, ahead of any treatment.

The germline gives CDR1 DFQATT, CDR2 SNEGSKA (reference sequence). V lost 3 bases, J lost 8 bases, and 13 bases lay in between. The CDR3 consists of 12 residues. The sequencing sample was made of blood. The chain is built from TRBV20-1 and TRBJ1-2, with unresolved D. The TCR sequence derives from a woman between 40 and 50 years old with Graves' hyperthyroidism that later progressed to Graves' ophthalmopathy. The CDR3 is CSASTAVGGYTF. Here the CDR3 DNA reads TGCAGTGCTAGTACAGCGGTAGGCGGCTACACCTTC.